This TCR beta chain was profiled in a study of identical twins. Study-level results: Without tracking the same donors, conclusions rested on cross-sectional statistical analysis.

Regarding this clonotype: Its specificity is unknown.

Template switching supplied a universal primer site; unique molecular identifiers were carried on the cDNA. TCRdb used MiXCR to reprocess the 5' RACE reads, holding one entry per CDR3 protein. The table has hundreds of thousands of distinct CDR3 sequences, 5.5% to 8% seen once. CDR3 size: 12 residues. The V end lost 1 base, the J end lost 7 bases, and 7 bases lay between the germline ends. From germline, CDR1 is LGHDT and CDR2 YNNKEL (reference sequence). The sample also formed part of further work on yellow fever vaccine responses in identical twins.

The chain carries TRBV3-1 and TRBJ1-1; D is ambiguous. The receptor comes from a woman in her late teens or twenties in good health. Sequences were obtained from memory (CD45RO+) T cells sorted from blood. CDR3 nucleotides: TGTGCCAGCAGCCAAGGAAAGGATGAAGCTTTCTTT. Its protein is CASSQGKDEAFF.